What follows are 28 T cell receptor beta chains derived from one specimen sequenced in a study of control samples from healthy donors and cancer patients. Using immunoSEQ multiplex PCR, the repertoire was profiled, and TCRdb retains in-frame clones only, with some absent. The sample holds 70,000 to 90,000 clones, around nine tenths seen once. Sequences were obtained from PBMCs. These receptors came from a woman in her sixties or seventies with head and neck cancer.

The J gene is TRBJ2-5, the V gene TRBV19; D not certain. Trimming pared 5 bases from V and 1 base from J, leaving 11 bases between. In germline, CDR1 is LNHDA, CDR2 SQIVND (reference sequence). The CDR3 is 14 amino acids. For the CDR3, the DNA is TGTGCCAGTAGTTTATCCGGACGCCAAGAGACCCAGTACTTC. As protein: CASSLSGRQETQYF.

The CDR3: CASSSRGQGLYGYTF. The CDR3 nucleotides are TGTGCCAGCAGTTCTCGAGGACAGGGTCTCTATGGCTACACCTTC. The rearrangement joins TRBV28 to TRBJ1-2; TRBD1 aligns across 8 bases. The CDR3 runs 15 residues. V shed 4 bases, J shed 4 bases, and the junction held 8 bases outside the gene matches. From germline, CDR1 is MDHEN and CDR2 SYDVKM.

The chain carries TRBV5-1 and TRBJ1-6; D is uncertain. The length of the CDR3 is 13 residues. V was trimmed by 1 base and J by 9 bases, leaving 8 bases between them. CDR1 and CDR2 (germline): SGHRS, YFSETQ. Written as DNA, the CDR3 is TGCGCCAGCAGCTTGATTCTCTCTTCACCCCTCCACTTT. This sequence encodes CASSLILSSPLHF.

This clone was counted a single time. V and J are TRBV6-2 or TRBV6-3 and TRBJ1-2; D is uncertain. Looked up from germline, CDR1 is MNHEY and CDR2 is SVGEGT. The CDR3 spans 13 residues. V lost 0 bases, J lost 8 bases, and 10 bases lay in between. The CDR3 region has the DNA TGTGCCAGCAGTTACTCCGAACGTGGGGGCTACACCTTC. Translating it yields CASSYSERGGYTF.

The chain recombines TRBV25-1 with TRBJ2-7, with 16 bases matching TRBD2. Unmatched junction bases numbered 12, after V lost 6 bases and J lost 4 bases. CDR1 is MGHDK and CDR2 is SYGVNS in the germline V gene. This CDR3 region has 18 residues. Written as DNA, the CDR3 is TGTGCCAGCAGCCCCGTCTACGGGACTAGCGGGAGGGTGTACGAGCAGTACTTC. Amino acid sequence: CASSPVYGTSGRVYEQYF.

The chain recombines TRBV7-9 with TRBJ2-3; perhaps D is TRBD1 or TRBD2 (7 bases each). The V end was cut by 4 bases, the J end by 8 bases, with 13 bases between. CDR3 length: 13 residues. Germline CDR1 and CDR2: SEHNR and FQNEAQ (reference sequence). CDR3 nucleotide sequence: TGTGCCAGCAGCTCACAGGGGAGGGGTACGCAGTATTTT. Its protein product is CASSSQGRGTQYF.

The rearrangement uses TRBV6-5 and TRBJ2-1; weak D call: TRBD2 (6 bases). Germline V gene sequence: CDR1 MNHEY, CDR2 SVGAGI. The CDR3 is made up of 12 amino acids. Trimming took off 6 bases at V and 7 bases at J, with 10 bases between the two ends. CDR3 in amino acids: CASRTSTNEQFF. Here the CDR3 DNA reads TGTGCCAGCAGGACTAGTACGAATGAGCAGTTCTTC.

The gene calls are TRBV7-3 and TRBJ2-7; 13 positions match TRBD2. The CDR3 covers 15 residues. The ends lost 5 bases at V and 2 bases at J; junction bases unmatched: 3. Per the germline V gene, CDR1 is SGHTA and CDR2 is FQGTGA. DNA of the CDR3: TGTGCCAGCAGCGCCGGACTAGCGGGAGCCTACGAGCAGTACTTC. Its protein is CASSAGLAGAYEQYF.

The chain employs TRBV30 and TRBJ2-1; 8 nucleotides align to TRBD2. The CDR3 spans 11 residues. V lost 2 bases, J lost 15 bases, and 6 bases stayed unmatched. Germline V gene lookup returns CDR1 GTSNPN and CDR2 SVGIG (reference sequence). The CDR3 here is CAWSTGTSRFF. For the CDR3, the DNA is TGTGCCTGGAGTACGGGGACTAGTCGGTTCTTC.

The gene calls are TRBV5-5 and TRBJ2-7; 8 positions match TRBD1. The J segment lost 3 bases and the V segment lost 6 bases, leaving 5 bases of the junction unmatched. The germline V gene has CDR1 SGHKS and CDR2 YYEKEE (reference sequence). CDR3 length: 13 amino acids. CDR3 DNA: TGTGCCAGCATGAAGACAGGGGTCTACGAGCAGTACTTC. This encodes CASMKTGVYEQYF.

The chain employs TRBV6-2 or TRBV6-3 and TRBJ2-3; TRBD2 agrees at 7 bases. After removal of 6 bases from V and 1 base from J, the junction contained 4 bases not matched to a gene. The CDR3 extends over 14 amino acids. The germline CDR1 and CDR2 sequences are MNHEY and SVGEGT. CDR3 coding DNA: TGTGCCAGCAGCCCTAGCGGACGCACAGATACGCAGTATTTT. Protein: CASSPSGRTDTQYF.

The V and J genes are TRBV11-2 and TRBJ2-3, with D hard to call. This CDR3 contains 16 residues. Trimming pared 5 bases from V and 2 bases from J, leaving 17 bases between. In germline, CDR1 is SGHAT, CDR2 FQNNGV. CDR3 nucleotide sequence: TGTGCCAGCAGCCCCATGAACCCATTCGACACAGATACGCAGTATTTT. As protein: CASSPMNPFDTDTQYF.

This chain links TRBV7-9 with TRBJ2-6; TRBD1 matches 10 bases. CDR1 is SEHNR and CDR2 is FQNEAQ in the germline V gene (reference sequence). Unmatched junction bases numbered 14, after V lost 5 bases and J lost 4 bases. CDR3 length equals 19 residues. CDR3 amino acids: CASSAPPGQGSPGANVLTF. DNA for the CDR3: TGTGCCAGCAGCGCCCCACCGGGACAGGGGTCCCCCGGGGCCAACGTCCTGACTTTC. The whole variable domain, remainder taken from reference TRBV7-9 and TRBJ2-6, is DTGVSQNPRHKITKRGQNVTFRCDPISEHNRLYWYRQTLGQGPEFLTYFQNEAQLEKSRLLSDRFSAERPKGSFSTLEIQRTEQGDSAMYLCASSAPPGQGSPGANVLTFGAGSRLTVL.

The CDR3 loop is CSVDGSRVTYNEQFF. In DNA form, the CDR3 reads TGCAGCGTTGACGGGTCTAGAGTCACATACAATGAGCAGTTCTTC. The rearrangement uses TRBV29-1 and TRBJ2-1; D call uncertain. The CDR3 sequence is 15 residues long. V was shortened by 3 bases and J by 4 bases, with 16 bases between the two germline ends. Germline V gene lookup returns CDR1 SQVTM and CDR2 ANQGSEA.

The chain couples TRBV18 to TRBJ1-3; a possible D gene is TRBD1 (5 bases). CDR1 and CDR2 from the germline V gene are KGHSH and LQKENI. V lost 6 bases, J lost 0 bases, and 12 bases lay in between. The CDR3 totals 15 residues. The CDR3 reads CASSQSGFSGNTIYF. In nucleotides, the CDR3 is TGTGCCAGCTCGCAATCAGGGTTCTCTGGAAACACCATATATTTT.

CDR3 sequence (DNA): TGTGCCAGTAGAAGGGGTGGGGCGGACACCGGGGAGCTGTTTTTT. This gives the protein CASRRGGADTGELFF. This chain links TRBV6-6 with TRBJ2-2; the D gene is possibly TRBD1 (5 bases). CDR1 and CDR2 (germline): MNHNY, SVGAGI (reference sequence). There are 15 residues in the CDR3. Between the trimmed V and J ends, which lost 9 bases and 3 bases, there was a span of 17 bases.

This chain connects TRBV9 to TRBJ2-5; D ambiguous. V lost 3 bases to trimming and J lost 5 bases, with 11 bases between them. The CDR3 totals 13 residues. Germline V lookup: CDR1 SGDLS, CDR2 YYNGEE. The CDR3, as DNA: TGTGCCAGCAGCGGTGGGGATTGGGAGACCCAGTACTTC. It yields the protein CASSGGDWETQYF.

V usage is TRBV19 and J usage is TRBJ1-5, with D perhaps TRBD1 (6 bases). From germline, CDR1 is LNHDA and CDR2 SQIVND (reference sequence). The CDR3 length is 15 residues. The germline V and J ends were trimmed by 4 bases and 3 bases, with 13 bases remaining between them. CDR3 amino acids: CASSTRDTNNQPQHF. CDR3 in DNA: TGTGCCAGTAGTACCAGGGACACAAACAATCAGCCCCAGCATTTT.

The CDR3 region is CASSLRTSVTGELFF. The CDR3 DNA reads TGTGCCAGCAGCTTGCGGACTAGCGTCACCGGGGAGCTGTTTTTT. This chain connects TRBV7-2 to TRBJ2-2; 9 nucleotides line up with TRBD2. V gave up 3 bases and J gave up 4 bases; unmatched junction bases: 3. Germline V gives CDR1 SGHTA, CDR2 FQGNSA. This CDR3 has 15 amino acids.

V usage is TRBV28 and J usage is TRBJ2-1, with TRBD2 matching 15 bases. CDR1 is MDHEN, CDR2 SYDVKM, per germline. The V gene end was trimmed by 6 bases and the J gene end by 6 bases; junction bases not matched to a gene: 9. This CDR3 has 17 amino acids. CDR3 coding DNA: TGTGCCAGCAGCGGTACAGGACTAGCGGGAGGGGGCAATGAGCAGTTCTTC. It translates to CASSGTGLAGGGNEQFF.

This clone was recorded a few times. This chain links TRBV10-2 with TRBJ2-5, with 13 bases identical to TRBD2. This CDR3 spans 16 amino acids. Germline V CDR1 and CDR2: WSHSY, SAAADI. Trimming at V came to 6 bases and at J to 1 base, leaving 5 bases not matched to a gene. The CDR3 here is CASSVTSGRAQETQYF. In DNA, the CDR3 is TGCGCCAGCAGCGTTACTAGCGGGAGGGCCCAAGAGACCCAGTACTTC.

This chain connects TRBV14 to TRBJ2-7; D is undetermined. There are 17 residues in the CDR3. Germline V lookup: CDR1 SGHDN, CDR2 FVKESK. V was shortened by 0 bases and J by 1 base, with 16 bases between the two germline ends. DNA of the CDR3: TGTGCCAGCAGCCAAGATAATTTGGGTCCTAGGTCCTACGAGCAGTACTTC. Amino acid sequence: CASSQDNLGPRSYEQYF.

The V and J genes are TRBV4-2 and TRBJ1-6; no clear D. There are 13 residues in the CDR3. The germline gives CDR1 LGHNA, CDR2 YNFKEQ. The V gene lost 1 base and the J gene lost 5 bases, with 3 bases spanning the gap. For the CDR3, the DNA is TGTGCCAGCAGCCAAGCCGATAATTCACCCCTCCACTTT. This sequence encodes CASSQADNSPLHF.

The chain uses TRBV29-1 and TRBJ1-2; the D gene is possibly TRBD1 (5 bases). The CDR3 length is 12 residues. Trimming stripped 2 bases from V and 4 bases from J, with 8 bases between. From germline, CDR1 is SQVTM and CDR2 ANQGSEA. The CDR3 sequence: CSVERQSYGYTF. The CDR3 DNA sequence: TGCAGCGTTGAAAGACAGAGCTATGGCTACACCTTC.

This clone was seen only once. The chain links TRBV27 to TRBJ2-1, with 11 bases lining up with TRBD2. There are 17 residues in the CDR3. V lost 4 bases, J lost 2 bases, and 7 bases stayed unmatched. Looked up from germline, CDR1 is MNHEY and CDR2 is SMNVEV (reference sequence). CDR3 coding DNA: TGTGCCAGCAGTTCCCTAGGTAGCGGGAGGGCCTACAATGAGCAGTTCTTC. The encoded protein is CASSSLGSGRAYNEQFF.

This sequence joins TRBV7-9 and TRBJ1-6; D might be TRBD1 (5 bases). Germline loops: CDR1 SEHNR, CDR2 FQNEAQ (reference sequence). This CDR3 has 15 residues. Trimming removed 5 bases from V and 10 bases from J, with 18 bases in between. The CDR3 here is CASSGRQYDTSPLHF. The CDR3 region has the DNA TGTGCCAGCAGCGGAAGACAGTACGATACATCACCCCTCCACTTT.

V and J are TRBV11-2 and TRBJ2-7; a weak D match, TRBD2 (6 bases). V was clipped by 3 bases and J by 2 bases, with 20 bases between them. This CDR3 is built from 17 residues. Germline loops: CDR1 SGHAT, CDR2 FQNNGV. The CDR3 DNA reads as TGTGCCAGCAGCTTCCTAGGTTCGGGGGACGGAACCTACGAGCAGTACTTC. This gives the protein CASSFLGSGDGTYEQYF.

V and J are TRBV5-4 and TRBJ2-7, with D possibly TRBD1 on 6 matching bases. The germline gives CDR1 SGHNT, CDR2 YYREEE (reference sequence). CDR3 size: 16 residues. With 4 bases removed from V and 0 bases from J, the gap between germline ends came to 17 bases. The CDR3 sequence is CASSATTQGASYEQYF. CDR3 in DNA: TGTGCCAGCAGCGCAACAACACAGGGCGCCTCCTACGAGCAGTACTTC.